This T cell receptor beta chain was obtained from a study of T cells in narcolepsy. Points from the study as a whole: Same-patient CSF and blood CD4+ T cell clonotypes included HCRT-specific and TRIB2-specific autoreactive ones.

CDR3 length: 19 residues. Germline assignment: CDR1 SGDLS and CDR2 YYNGEE. After removal of 3 bases from V and 4 bases from J, the junction contained 19 bases not matched to a gene. Assay: immunoSEQ multiplex PCR; the TCRdb copy retains only in-frame clones and omits some. Among 30,000 or so clones listed, over 70% were seen once. About this clone itself: Its antigen is not known.

This TCR came from a human donor in good health. The sequenced sample consisted of memory (CD45RA-) CD4+ T cells from blood. V gene TRBV9 combines with J gene TRBJ2-1, with TRBD2 matching over 7 bases. Here the CDR3 reads CASSAAGSLQAGQYNEQFF. The CDR3 coding sequence is TGTGCCAGCAGCGCCGCTGGCTCGCTTCAAGCGGGGCAATACAATGAGCAGTTCTTC. Full variable domain (remainder filled in from reference TRBV9 and TRBJ2-1): DSGVTQTPKHLITATGQRVTLRCSPRSGDLSVYWYQQSLDQGLQFLIQYYNGEERAKGNILERFSAQQFPDLHSELNLSSLELGDSALYFCASSAAGSLQAGQYNEQFFGPGTRLTVL.